These 18 T cell receptor beta chains share one sample of origin, sequenced in a study of blood T cell repertoires in COVID-19. Generated by immunoSEQ multiplex PCR, the TCRdb table keeps only in-frame clones and is missing some. This sample has 100,000 to 150,000 clones; approximately 81% occur once, and the top ten carry around 6%. What was sequenced was peripheral blood. These receptors were taken from a man in his fifties or sixties with acute or convalescent COVID-19.

The table lists this clone with a few counts. This chain uses TRBV5-1 with TRBJ1-4; tentative D call: TRBD1 (6 bases). CDR1 SGHRS and CDR2 YFSETQ come from the germline V gene. Between the trimmed V and J ends, which lost 5 bases and 5 bases, there was a span of 16 bases. This CDR3 is 15 amino acids long. The CDR3 sequence: CASSLQGPQNEKLFF. CDR3 DNA sequence: TGCGCCAGCAGTTTACAGGGCCCTCAAAATGAAAAACTGTTTTTT.

The gene calls are TRBV19 and TRBJ1-2, with 10 positions matching TRBD1. V trimming: 5 bases; J trimming: 4 bases; junction bases outside the gene matches: 7. Germline V gene data show CDR1 as LNHDA and CDR2 as SQIVND (reference sequence). The CDR3 consists of 15 residues. For the CDR3, the DNA is TGTGCCAGTAGTCCTACGACAGGGGGCGGCTATGGCTACACCTTC. It translates to CASSPTTGGGYGYTF.

The chain joins TRBV5-1 to TRBJ1-2; D is uncertain. Germline V gene data show CDR1 as SGHRS and CDR2 as YFSETQ. Trimming shortened V by 0 bases and J by 1 base, and 10 bases separated the two germline ends. CDR3 length: 15 residues. Written as DNA, the CDR3 is TGCGCCAGCAGCTTGGACAGTCCCTTTAACTATGGCTACACCTTC. Translation gives CASSLDSPFNYGYTF.

The V and J genes are TRBV27 and TRBJ2-1; TRBD2 matches 10 bases. The CDR3 contains 16 residues. CDR1 MNHEY and CDR2 SMNVEV come from the germline V gene (reference sequence). Germline trimming cut 6 bases from V and 4 bases from J; bases unmatched to any gene: 9. The CDR3 coding sequence is TGTGCCAGCAGCAAACCGGGACTAGCGAAATACAATGAGCAGTTCTTC. This translates into CASSKPGLAKYNEQFF.

V is TRBV6-6 and J is TRBJ2-5; perhaps TRBD2 as D (6 bases). Trimming cost V 4 bases and J 4 bases, with 13 bases left between them. Germline CDR1 reads MNHNY; CDR2 reads SVGAGI (reference sequence). This CDR3 is built from 14 residues. The CDR3 here is CASSFRDSGETQYF. CDR3 DNA sequence: TGTGCCAGCAGTTTCCGGGACTCTGGAGAGACCCAGTACTTC.

The chain carries TRBV2 and TRBJ1-2; D might be TRBD1 (6 bases). CDR1 and CDR2 (germline): SNHLY, FYNNEI. V was trimmed by 4 bases and J by 4 bases, leaving 13 bases between them. The CDR3 has 14 amino acids. CDR3 residues: CASSGRQASYGYTF. The CDR3 region has the DNA TGTGCCAGCAGTGGACGACAGGCCAGCTATGGCTACACCTTC.

V gene TRBV19 combines with J gene TRBJ2-2; TRBD2 aligns across 15 bases. From germline, CDR1 is LNHDA and CDR2 SQIVND (reference sequence). The CDR3 is 16 amino acids. After removal of 5 bases from V and 7 bases from J, the junction contained 5 bases not matched to a gene. The CDR3 loop reads CASSPGLAGGHGELFF. The CDR3 DNA sequence: TGTGCCAGTAGTCCAGGACTAGCGGGAGGGCACGGGGAGCTGTTTTTT.

The chain joins TRBV5-3 to TRBJ2-1; 15 nucleotides align to TRBD2. TRBV5-3 is an ORF for which the function is uncertain. This CDR3 region has 17 residues. V shed 4 bases, J shed 3 bases, and the junction held 5 bases outside the gene matches. In DNA, the CDR3 is TGTGCCAGAAGCCCTGGGACTAGCGGGGGGATCTACAATGAGCAGTTCTTC. Translated, it gives CARSPGTSGGIYNEQFF.

The chain joins TRBV19 to TRBJ2-5; TRBD2 matches at 10 bases. The germline V gene encodes CDR1 LNHDA and CDR2 SQIVND (reference sequence). The CDR3 spans 18 residues. Trimming took 3 bases from V and 2 from J; bases not matched to a gene: 12. The DNA for the CDR3 is TGTGCCAGTAGTATCTCAGGAAAACTAGCGGGACATCAAGAGACCCAGTACTTC. This codes for CASSISGKLAGHQETQYF.

This chain links TRBV19 with TRBJ1-2; 9 positions agree with TRBD1. The germline V gene encodes CDR1 LNHDA and CDR2 SQIVND (reference sequence). This CDR3 region has 16 residues. J gave up 4 bases and V 4 bases, and 10 bases lay outside the gene matches. In nucleotides, the CDR3 is TGTGCCAGTAGTACCTCAAACAGGGGGCTAGGCTATGGCTACACCTTC. Translated: CASSTSNRGLGYGYTF.

V is TRBV10-3 and J is TRBJ1-2; D not certain. Germline loops: CDR1 ENHRY, CDR2 SYGVKD. Trimming stripped 0 bases from V and 13 bases from J, with 12 bases between. The CDR3 sequence is 12 residues long. The CDR3 loop reads CAISESGRLSTF. As DNA, the CDR3 is TGTGCCATCAGTGAGTCTGGCCGTTTAAGCACCTTC.

The chain recombines TRBV24-1 with TRBJ2-4, with 7 nucleotides matching TRBD1. V lost 3 bases, J lost 4 bases, and 17 bases stayed unmatched. Looked up from germline, CDR1 is KGHDR and CDR2 is SFDVKD. The CDR3 consists of 19 residues. As DNA, the CDR3 is TGTGCCACCAGTGATAACCGGGACAGTAAAGGGGGTTTAAAAAACATTCAGTACTTC. Translated, it gives CATSDNRDSKGGLKNIQYF.

This chain links TRBV7-3 with TRBJ2-1; TRBD2 matches 10 bases. V gave up 1 base and J gave up 8 bases; unmatched junction bases: 8. The germline V gene has CDR1 SGHTA and CDR2 FQGTGA. The CDR3 runs to 16 residues. The CDR3 is CASSLRASGGRYEQFF. DNA for the CDR3: TGTGCCAGCAGCTTAAGAGCTAGCGGGGGTCGCTATGAGCAGTTCTTC.

The V call is TRBV11-2, the J call TRBJ2-5; perhaps TRBD1 as D (6 bases). Germline assignment: CDR1 SGHAT and CDR2 FQNNGV. With 5 bases removed from V and 3 bases from J, the gap between germline ends came to 16 bases. This CDR3 is 15 amino acids long. DNA for the CDR3: TGTGCCAGCAGCGATACGACAGGAGTAAAAGAGACCCAGTACTTC. Translation: CASSDTTGVKETQYF.

There are a few counts of this clone. The chain combines TRBV9 with TRBJ1-1, with D possibly matching TRBD1 (5 bases). V dropped 3 bases and J dropped 0 bases, with 9 bases sitting between them. Germline lookup yields CDR1 SGDLS and CDR2 YYNGEE. The CDR3 has 14 residues. This CDR3 is CASSGWGVNTEAFF. The DNA of the CDR3 is TGTGCCAGCAGCGGATGGGGGGTGAACACTGAAGCTTTCTTT. Using reference TRBV9 and TRBJ1-1 for the parts outside the CDR3, the full variable domain is DSGVTQTPKHLITATGQRVTLRCSPRSGDLSVYWYQQSLDQGLQFLIQYYNGEERAKGNILERFSAQQFPDLHSELNLSSLELGDSALYFCASSGWGVNTEAFFGQGTRLTVV.

This clone was seen once. J is TRBJ2-3 and V is TRBV29-1; 10 positions agree with TRBD2. Per germline, CDR1 SQVTM and CDR2 ANQGSEA. V trimming: 1 base; J trimming: 6 bases; junction bases outside the gene matches: 7. The CDR3 is 15 amino acids. In DNA, the CDR3 is TGCAGCGTTGAAGGGTCTAGCGGGAGATTGGATACGCAGTATTTT. Translating it yields CSVEGSSGRLDTQYF.

The chain couples TRBV6-5 to TRBJ1-2, with 7 bases aligning to TRBD1. V shed 6 bases, J shed 8 bases, and the junction held 6 bases outside the gene matches. Germline V gene lookup returns CDR1 MNHEY and CDR2 SVGAGI. The CDR3 loop spans 12 amino acids. CDR3 sequence reads: CASSPTGSGYTF. The CDR3 nucleotides are TGTGCCAGCAGCCCGACAGGGAGCGGCTACACCTTC.

The gene calls are TRBV9 and TRBJ1-1, with D hard to call. Germline V gene lookup returns CDR1 SGDLS and CDR2 YYNGEE. The CDR3 covers 13 residues. Deletions cut 1 base from V and 5 bases from J, with 9 bases between. CDR3 region: CASSVQVQTEAFF. The CDR3 DNA is TGTGCCAGCAGCGTACAGGTCCAGACTGAAGCTTTCTTT.